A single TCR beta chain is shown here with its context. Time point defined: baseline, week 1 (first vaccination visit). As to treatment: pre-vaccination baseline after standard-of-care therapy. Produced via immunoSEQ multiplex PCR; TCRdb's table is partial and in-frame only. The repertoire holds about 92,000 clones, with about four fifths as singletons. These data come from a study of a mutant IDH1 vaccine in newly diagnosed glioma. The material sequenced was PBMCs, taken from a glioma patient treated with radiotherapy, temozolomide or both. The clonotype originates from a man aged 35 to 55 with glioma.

CDR3 region: CASSLTRGGEQYF. CDR3 in DNA: TGTGCCAGCAGCTTGACGCGGGGTGGCGAGCAGTACTTC. The chain recombines TRBV5-5 with TRBJ2-7, with D possibly matching TRBD2 (6 bases). Germline CDR1 SGHKS, CDR2 YYEKEE (reference sequence). Trimming cost V 1 base and J 6 bases, with 11 bases left between them. This CDR3 is 13 amino acids long.